The 8 T cell receptor beta chains in this list originate from one sample, sequenced in a study of blood T cells in healthy people across ages. Then a second PCR, running about 6 to 11 cycles, was carried out with a sample-barcoded 5' primer and a J-beta primer mix. TCRdb re-called the 5' RACE reads through MiXCR, storing one row per CDR3 protein. Of 650,000 to 900,000 distinct CDR3 sequences in the sample, 62% were seen once. Specimen: blood. Every receptor here comes from a man aged 30 to 45 in good health.

The chain combines TRBV6-6 with TRBJ2-7, with 9 bases matching TRBD1. The germline CDR1 and CDR2 sequences are MNHNY and SVGAGI (reference sequence). This CDR3 has 15 residues. Germline trimming cut 4 bases from V and 0 bases from J; bases unmatched to any gene: 4. The CDR3, as DNA: TGTGCCAGCAGTTTGACAGGGGGGTTCTCCTACGAGCAGTACTTC. This encodes CASSLTGGFSYEQYF.

The chain carries TRBV3-1 and TRBJ1-1; possibly TRBD1 for D (5 bases). V was pared by 4 bases and J by 6 bases, with 12 bases between. Germline CDR1 LGHDT, CDR2 YNNKEL (reference sequence). The CDR3 has 13 amino acids. The CDR3 here is CASSPGGSPEAFF. In DNA form, the CDR3 reads TGTGCCAGCAGCCCCGGGGGGAGCCCTGAAGCTTTCTTT.

The chain carries TRBV7-2 and TRBJ2-1; the D gene is possibly TRBD2 (6 bases). Germline lookup yields CDR1 SGHTA and CDR2 FQGNSA. V was clipped by 0 bases and J by 7 bases, with 13 bases between them. There are 15 residues in the CDR3. This chain's CDR3 is CASSLAGGWKNEQFF. DNA of the CDR3: TGTGCCAGCAGCTTAGCGGGGGGATGGAAGAATGAGCAGTTCTTC.

In its sample, this clonotype was seen a few times. V gene TRBV20-1 combines with J gene TRBJ1-5; possibly TRBD1 for D (5 bases). Germline V gene lookup returns CDR1 DFQATT and CDR2 SNEGSKA (reference sequence). There are 15 residues in the CDR3. V lost 0 bases and J lost 6, with 15 bases in between. This CDR3 is CSARDRRRVGQPQHF. Here the CDR3 DNA reads TGCAGTGCTAGAGATCGGCGCAGGGTGGGTCAGCCCCAGCATTTT.

The rearrangement uses TRBV7-6 and TRBJ2-1, with D possibly TRBD2 on 7 matching bases. Germline V gene data show CDR1 as SGHVS and CDR2 as FNYEAQ. This CDR3 contains 15 residues. Trimming pared 2 bases from V and 7 bases from J, leaving 15 bases between. CDR3 loop: CASSLTTGGRNEQFF. CDR3 bases: TGTGCCAGCAGCTTAACCACCGGGGGGCGGAATGAGCAGTTCTTC.

This clonotype was seen a handful of times. The chain combines TRBV6-6 with TRBJ2-7, with TRBD2 matching 7 bases. The germline V gene encodes CDR1 MNHNY and CDR2 SVGAGI (reference sequence). The trim removed 10 bases at V and 3 bases at J, leaving 6 bases unmatched. This CDR3 is built from 12 residues. This chain's CDR3 is CAISTGGYEQYF. The CDR3 region has the DNA TGTGCCATATCGACGGGGGGCTACGAGCAGTACTTC.

V is TRBV9 and J is TRBJ2-1, with unresolved D. V lost 3 bases and J 4 bases, leaving 17 bases between the germline ends. Looked up from germline, CDR1 is SGDLS and CDR2 is YYNGEE. CDR3 length: 16 amino acids. The CDR3 spells CASSAGPVLGYNEQFF. In DNA form, the CDR3 reads TGTGCCAGCAGCGCCGGGCCGGTACTGGGATACAATGAGCAGTTCTTC.

About this clonotype: A much larger clone is a single base away; this may be a read error. This chain connects TRBV7-9 to TRBJ2-1; perhaps TRBD2 as D (6 bases). The assigned J gene may be wrong: the sequence end matches TRBJ2-7 better. The CDR3 is 12 amino acids. From germline, CDR1 is SEHNR and CDR2 FQNEAQ (reference sequence). The CDR3 protein is CASSGGYNEQYF. The CDR3 DNA reads TGTGCCAGCAGTGGGGGGTACAATGAGCAGTACTTC.